The source of this T cell receptor (beta chain) is a study of blood T cell repertoires in COVID-19. Study-level information: Material from acute and convalescent COVID-19 was sourced from the United States, Italy and Spain. T cells, B-cell-depleted T cells, or PBMCs supplied cDNA or gDNA.

Methods used by the authors: Estimation of nucleated cell counts relied on the amplification of reference gene primers. Method: immunoSEQ multiplex PCR; TCRdb's copy keeps in-frame clones and lacks some. The DNA gave D and trimming, while V, J and clone size come from that table. This sample has about 300,000 clones, with around 84% found just once. Seattle patient enrollment occurred during active infection, with longitudinal follow-up thereafter. Germline V CDR1 and CDR2: SGHVS, FQNEAQ. There are 17 residues in the CDR3. The junction had 4 bases not matched to a gene; V was cut back by 0 bases and J by 2 bases.

The chain couples TRBV7-8 to TRBJ2-2, with TRBD2 identical over 9 bases. Sequenced input: peripheral blood. The receptor comes from a human donor with COVID-19, enrolled during active disease. The donor label of this sample is uncertain. The CDR3 region is CASSLALTSGNTGELFF. The CDR3 region has the DNA TGTGCCAGCAGCTTAGCGTTGACTAGCGGTAACACCGGGGAGCTGTTTTTT.